Here is one T cell receptor beta chain with its context. These data originate in a study of neoadjuvant nivolumab and ipilimumab in lung cancer. Assay: immunoSEQ multiplex PCR; the TCRdb copy retains only in-frame clones and omits some. The sample shows approximately 19,000 clones, over 80% of them seen only once. The CDR3 has 16 amino acids. Germline CDR1 reads SGDLS; CDR2 reads YYNGEE. J was trimmed by 6 bases and V by 3 bases; bases with no gene match: 6. The chain couples TRBV9 to TRBJ2-7, with 16 bases aligning to TRBD2. The sample was peripheral blood, taken before neoadjuvant nivolumab, alone or with ipilimumab. This TCR was recovered from an adult with non-small cell lung cancer. This CDR3 is CASSAGLAGGGGEQYF. As DNA, the CDR3 is TGTGCCAGCAGCGCGGGACTAGCGGGAGGGGGAGGCGAGCAGTACTTC.